This T cell receptor beta chain was recorded in a study of blood T cell repertoires in COVID-19. The CDR3 is made up of 13 amino acids. Germline lookup yields CDR1 LGHDT and CDR2 YNNKEL (reference sequence). V was trimmed by 0 bases and J by 10 bases, leaving 7 bases between them. Assay: immunoSEQ multiplex PCR; the TCRdb copy retains only in-frame clones and omits some. The sample shows about 170,000 clones, under 90% of them seen only once. This chain connects TRBV3-1 (or the pseudogene TRBV3-2) to TRBJ1-6; D is ambiguous. The sample consisted of peripheral blood. The TCR was taken from a woman aged 70-85 years with COVID-19, enrolled during active disease. This chain's CDR3 is CASSQDGWSPLHF. CDR3 coding DNA: TGTGCCAGCAGCCAAGATGGCTGGTCACCCCTCCACTTT.